This T cell receptor beta chain appears in the sequencing data of a study of T cell responses to AZD1222 COVID-19 vaccine. This clone was recorded once. As yet, its antigen is unknown. Per germline, CDR1 SGHTA and CDR2 FQGNSA. This CDR3 region has 15 residues. V was shortened by 0 bases and J by 8 bases, with 13 bases between the two germline ends. Profiling relied on immunoSEQ multiplex PCR, and the TCRdb table lists in-frame clones only, not all of them. The table records 100,000 to 150,000 clones, about 88% of them present only once. Study results and limitations: With two AZD1222 doses given, Spike-specific TCR breadth and depth both rose. CD4 TCRs linked to vaccination spanned spike, dominating at 160-218 and 743-854. No day 14 peak samples; only post-peak repertoires were characterized. Unmutated regions of variants are reportedly targeted by nearly half of spike-specific TCRs.

The receptor was isolated from an adult in good health. This specimen consisted of peripheral blood, obtained on day 0 of MenACWY control vaccination. This sequence joins TRBV7-2 and TRBJ1-4; D may be TRBD1 (6 bases). Here the CDR3 DNA reads TGTGCCAGCAGCTTAGCGGCGAGAGGGGGGGAAAAACTGTTTTTT. It translates to CASSLAARGGEKLFF.